This T cell receptor (beta chain) appears in the sequencing data of a study of blood T cell repertoires in COVID-19. The method was immunoSEQ multiplex PCR; TCRdb's version includes in-frame clones alone and lacks a portion of them. The sample records 95,000 or so clones, over 75% being singletons. Germline CDR1 reads MDHEN; CDR2 reads SYDVKM. The CDR3 length is 14 residues. The V segment lost 2 bases and the J segment 6 bases; nucleotides outside the gene matches: 6. The sequencing sample was made of peripheral blood. The rearrangement joins TRBV28 to TRBJ2-7; TRBD2 aligns across 8 bases. The TCR sequence derives from a human donor in a cohort sampled during active COVID-19. CDR3 sequence reads: CASSLGGGRTEQYF. The CDR3 nucleotides read TGTGCCAGCAGTTTAGGCGGGGGGCGCACCGAGCAGTACTTC.